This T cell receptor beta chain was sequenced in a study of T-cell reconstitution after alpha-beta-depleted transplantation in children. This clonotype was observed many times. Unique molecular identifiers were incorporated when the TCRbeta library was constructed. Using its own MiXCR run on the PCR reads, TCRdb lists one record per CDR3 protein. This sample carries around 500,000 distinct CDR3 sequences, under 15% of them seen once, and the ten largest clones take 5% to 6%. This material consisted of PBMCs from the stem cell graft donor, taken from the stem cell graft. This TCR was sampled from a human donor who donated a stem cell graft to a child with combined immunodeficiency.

CDR3 sequence: CASSQGLAGAEDTQYF. The CDR3 nucleotides read TGTGCCAGCAGCCAAGGATTGGCGGGAGCGGAAGATACGCAGTATTTT. The chain joins TRBV4-2 to TRBJ2-3, with 7 bases identical to TRBD2. The germline V gene encodes CDR1 LGHNA and CDR2 YNFKEQ. The V segment lost 1 base and the J segment 5 bases; nucleotides outside the gene matches: 9. The CDR3 contains 16 residues.